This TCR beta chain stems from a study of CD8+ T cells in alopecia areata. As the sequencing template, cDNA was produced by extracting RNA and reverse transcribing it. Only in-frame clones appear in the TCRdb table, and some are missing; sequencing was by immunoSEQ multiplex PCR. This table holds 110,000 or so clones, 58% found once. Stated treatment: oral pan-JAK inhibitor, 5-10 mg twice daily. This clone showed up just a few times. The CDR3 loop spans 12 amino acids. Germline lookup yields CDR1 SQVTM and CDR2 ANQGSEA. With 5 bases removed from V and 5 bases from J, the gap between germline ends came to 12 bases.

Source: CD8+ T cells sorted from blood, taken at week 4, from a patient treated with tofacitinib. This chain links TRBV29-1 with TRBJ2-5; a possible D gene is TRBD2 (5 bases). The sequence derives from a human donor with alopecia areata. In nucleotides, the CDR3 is TGCAGCGTTTCTATGTGGGAGGAGACCCAGTACTTC. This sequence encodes CSVSMWEETQYF.